This TCR beta chain emerged from a study of control samples from healthy donors and cancer patients. Generated by immunoSEQ multiplex PCR, the TCRdb table keeps only in-frame clones and is missing some. The sample has fewer than 200,000 clones, roughly 89% seen once; the top ten hold 12%. Deletions cut 7 bases from V and 4 bases from J, with 22 bases between. Germline V gene data show CDR1 as LNHDA and CDR2 as SQIVND (reference sequence). The CDR3 is 16 amino acids. The chain links TRBV19 to TRBJ1-1; D possibly corresponds to TRBD1 (5 bases). Material for sequencing was blood. This clonotype was obtained from a man under 40 in good health. CDR3 bases: TGTGCCAGTACCCAATATCAAGGAAGGGGAGTCACTGAAGCTTTCTTT. Encoded protein: CASTQYQGRGVTEAFF.